These 3 T cell receptor beta chains were sequenced from one sample in a study of T cell repertoires in cytomegalovirus infection (dated by TCRdb to the late 2010s). TCRdb names Illumina HiSeq 1500 as the instrument used. TCRdb reworked the public reads: Q25 trimming with fastp, MiXCR clone assembly, productive beta chains retained. Rows are combined by CDR3 protein, so each entry shows the most common genes and DNA. The sample data list 140,000 to 150,000 distinct CDR3 sequences, and 32% of these were observed just once. 45% to 55% of the sample rests with the top ten. These receptors lack a known antigen. The label giving this sample's treatment or condition can be read as: in vitro stimulation with specific CMV peptide epitopes to enrich CMV-specific T cells. The sample consisted of CD8+ T cells from cultured PBMCs, taken from culture after CMV antigen stimulation. These receptors all come from a human donor in good health (CMV status not recorded). Some clones in this sample may be carry-over from other donors' samples.

Only a few counts were recorded for this clonotype. The chain carries TRBV12-3 or TRBV12-4 and TRBJ2-1; no clear D. CDR3 length equals 13 residues. Trimming stripped 5 bases from V and 5 bases from J, with 10 bases between. The CDR3 nucleotides are TGTGCCAGCAGTCCCGACCGAGACAATGAGCAGTTCTTC. Amino acids: CASSPDRDNEQFF.

For the CDR3, the DNA is TGCGCCAGCAGCCATACAGGGGGACTGAATGAGCAGTTCTTC. Protein product: CASSHTGGLNEQFF. J is TRBJ2-1 and V is TRBV4-1; 8 positions match TRBD1. CDR1 and CDR2 (germline): MGHRA, YSYEKL. The junction had 5 bases not matched to a gene; V was cut back by 3 bases and J by 7 bases. This CDR3 comprises 14 residues.

V and J are TRBV4-1 and TRBJ1-1; weak D call: TRBD1 (5 bases). The CDR3 spans 14 residues. The V end was cut by 4 bases, the J end by 6 bases, with 15 bases between. Germline CDR1 is MGHRA and CDR2 is YSYEKL. CDR3 in amino acids: CASSRIAGTPEAFF. CDR3 coding DNA: TGCGCCAGCAGCCGTATTGCCGGGACTCCTGAAGCTTTCTTT.